This T cell receptor (beta chain) emerged from a study of T cell responses to AZD1222 COVID-19 vaccine (dated by TCRdb to the early 2020s). Background on the whole study: A total of about 230 trial participants underwent TCR sequencing, of whom around 200 received two doses of AZD1222 and some 26 received two doses of the MenACWY control vaccine. Trial participants were enrolled by age into subgroups of 18-55, 56-69 and 70-plus years, and about 150, 27 and 61 TCR-sequenced participants, respectively, were included in these subgroups. On the study overall, not on this receptor specifically: Spike-specific TCR breadth and depth rose significantly after two AZD1222 doses compared with day 0 and with MenACWY recipients. In the small 56-69-year group, the increase in depth fell short of significance, most likely because of low power. Conclusions about previously exposed vaccinees are limited, since just five or six AZD1222 recipients were seropositive for SARS-CoV-2 at baseline. Epitopes outside the regions mutated in the B.1.351 and B.1.1.7 variants were reportedly recognized by nearly half of the unique spike-specific TCRs. Participants were mostly white British and included more females than males, and it was suggested by the authors that clonal diversity may have been underestimated. Because no samples from the day 14 peak response were available, repertoires could be characterized only after the peak T cell response. Vaccine-associated CD4 TCRs spanned the whole spike protein, with dominant responses in regions 160-218 and 743-854.

CDR1 and CDR2 are drawn from the germline V gene: SGHTA, FQGTGA. At the junction V is shortened by 2 bases and J by 6 bases, with 7 bases in between. The CDR3 has 13 amino acids, counting the end cysteine and phenylalanine. The CDR3 DNA has 39 bases and is translated from base 1. The CDR3 regions of human TCRbeta chains were analyzed by immunosequencing. On the study's bioinformatics: TCRs in the repertoires were compared against a reference library of SARS-CoV-2-specific TCRs that had been generated with the MIRA antigen-specificity platform. Breadth was defined as the fraction of unique TCRs that were SARS-CoV-2-associated, and depth was defined as the fraction of total T cells that were SARS-CoV-2-associated. Using the MIRA data, each spike-specific TCR was mapped to the spike region that the TCR reacts to and placed in a CD4 or CD8 class. Log10-transformed breadth and depth values were compared by one-way ANOVA with Sidak's multiple comparisons tests. TCRdb limited this immuneACCESS table to in-frame rearrangements with V and J called. A share of clones is missing; checked studies link under half to unresolved V genes, and the rest is unexplained. V and J calls and clone size come straight from that table; D and trimming were deduced from the DNA. Here the sample has roughly 84,000 clones; roughly 85% occur a single time. The ten top clones hold under 14% of the sample.

Explained via the paper, the time point label denotes: about 28 days (+/-7) after the second vaccine dose. Because spike-specific TCR depth and breadth did not differ between the two schedules, AZD1222 recipients who got a second dose at roughly 4 weeks were pooled with those who got a second dose at roughly 12 weeks. Vaccinee samples came from UK trials COV001 and COV002, including a single-blind randomized controlled phase 2/3 trial of AZD1222 (ChAdOx1 nCoV-19) in healthy adults. For TCRbeta chain sequencing, PBMC samples were collected from trial participants at day 0 and at day 28 after the second dose. In regard to this clone: Its cognate antigen has yet to be identified. The record has no base qualities; no much larger clone is one base away.

Rearrangement joined TRBV7-3 to TRBJ2-2; no D gene is confidently identified. This receptor was obtained from an adult who received the AZD1222 COVID-19 vaccine. This sample comprised peripheral blood, obtained 28 days after the second AZD1222 dose. The nucleotide sequence is TGTGCCAGCAGCTTAGGAGATCCCGGGGAGCTGTTTTTT. Its protein is CASSLGDPGELFF. Extended through the reference TRBV7-3 and TRBJ2-2 proteins, this CDR3 yields the full variable domain: GAGVSQTPSNKVTEKGKYVELRCDPISGHTALYWYRQSLGQGPEFLIYFQGTGAADDSGLPNDRFFAVRPEGSVSTLKIQRTERGDSAVYLCASSLGDPGELFFGEGSRLTVL.